This T cell receptor (beta chain) emerged from a study of T cells after yellow fever vaccination. Study results and caveats: Reappearance after the booster was observed for most primary-vaccination clones (around 96% CD4, just over 85% CD8). Researchers cautioned that FACS-sorted repertoires could harbor abundant clonotypes contaminating from the bulk population. Peak timing came faster in the weaker secondary response, day 5 versus 15.

The CDR3 is made up of 15 amino acids. Germline V gives CDR1 MNHEY, CDR2 SVGAGI. Trimming took 0 bases from V and 1 from J, leaving 9 bases between them. UMIs were added to TCR cDNA along with a universal primer site when it was made by 5'RACE template switching. TCRdb reprocessed the 5' RACE reads via MiXCR and lists one record per CDR3 protein. The repertoire holds 450,000 to 600,000 distinct CDR3 sequences, with about 15% as singletons. As to this clonotype: The antigen is not known.

This specimen consisted of PBMCs, obtained roughly 5 days after the first yellow fever vaccination. The V call is TRBV6-5, the J call TRBJ1-2; the D gene is possibly TRBD1 (5 bases). The sequence was obtained from a man aged 18 to 29 who received the YFV17D yellow fever vaccine. CDR3 sequence reads: CASSYSTGFNYGYTF. In DNA, the CDR3 is TGTGCCAGCAGTTACTCTACAGGATTTAACTATGGCTACACCTTC.